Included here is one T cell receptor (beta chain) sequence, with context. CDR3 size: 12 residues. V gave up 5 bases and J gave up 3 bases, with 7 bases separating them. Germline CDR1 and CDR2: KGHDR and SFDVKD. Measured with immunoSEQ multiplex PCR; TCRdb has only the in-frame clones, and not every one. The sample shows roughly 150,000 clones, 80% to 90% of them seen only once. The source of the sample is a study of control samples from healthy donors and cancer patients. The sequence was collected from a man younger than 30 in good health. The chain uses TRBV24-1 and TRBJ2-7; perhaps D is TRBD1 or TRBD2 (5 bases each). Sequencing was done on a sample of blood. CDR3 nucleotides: TGTGCCACCAGTGGGGGGAACTACGAGCAGTACTTC. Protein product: CATSGGNYEQYF.